This T cell receptor (beta chain) was documented in a study of blood T cell repertoires in COVID-19. Across the whole study: There were acute and convalescent COVID-19 samples, and they came from the United States, Italy and Spain. Sources were T cells, B-cell-depleted T cells, or PBMCs; the material itself was cDNA or gDNA.

CDR1 and CDR2 from the germline V gene are MDHEN and SYDVKM. The CDR3 length is 13 residues. V lost 8 bases to trimming and J lost 5 bases; unmatched junction nucleotides: 7. Those enrolled in Seattle joined during active infection and were followed longitudinally afterward. Original handling: Counts of nucleated cells, estimated from reference gene primer amplification, were obtained. Repertoires were generated with immunoSEQ multiplex PCR, while TCRdb's copy carries only in-frame clones and drops some. That table gives V, J and clone size, and the DNA gave D and trimming. The sample has approximately 340,000 clones; approximately 86% are singletons.

This receptor was obtained from a young man with COVID-19, enrolled during active disease. The chain combines TRBV28 with TRBJ1-2, with 8 bases identical to TRBD1. Sample: peripheral blood. CDR3 nucleotide sequence: TGTGCCAGCCGCATAACAGGGGGTTATGGCTACACCTTC. This gives the protein CASRITGGYGYTF.